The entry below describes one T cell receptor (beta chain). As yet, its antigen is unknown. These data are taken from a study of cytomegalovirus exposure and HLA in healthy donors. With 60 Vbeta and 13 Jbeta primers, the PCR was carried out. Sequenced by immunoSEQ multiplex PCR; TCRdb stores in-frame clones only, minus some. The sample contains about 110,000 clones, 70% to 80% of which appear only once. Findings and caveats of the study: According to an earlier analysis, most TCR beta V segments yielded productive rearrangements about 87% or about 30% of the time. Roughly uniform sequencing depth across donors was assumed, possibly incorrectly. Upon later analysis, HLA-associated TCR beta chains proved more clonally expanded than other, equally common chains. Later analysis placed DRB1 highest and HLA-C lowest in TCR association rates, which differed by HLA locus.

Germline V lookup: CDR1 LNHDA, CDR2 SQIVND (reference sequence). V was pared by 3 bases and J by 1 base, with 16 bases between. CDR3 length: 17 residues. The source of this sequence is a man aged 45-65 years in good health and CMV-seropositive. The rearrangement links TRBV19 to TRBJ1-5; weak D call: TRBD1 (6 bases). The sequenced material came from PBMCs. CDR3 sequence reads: CASSMTSGAHSNQPQHF. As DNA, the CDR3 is TGTGCCAGTAGTATGACGTCAGGGGCGCACAGCAATCAGCCCCAGCATTTT.